This T cell receptor beta chain is from a study of T cell changes during pregnancy in multiple sclerosis. Profiled with immunoSEQ multiplex PCR; TCRdb holds only in-frame clones, not every one. The repertoire includes around 48,000 clones, over 75% of them detected once, and roughly 1.2% sits in the top ten. V shed 3 bases and J 1 base; nucleotides not matched to a gene: 12. There are 19 residues in the CDR3. Germline lookup yields CDR1 MNHEY and CDR2 SMNVEV (reference sequence). The chain employs TRBV27 and TRBJ2-5; 12 bases line up with TRBD2. The TCR sequence derives from a female donor with multiple sclerosis, enrolled in a pregnancy study. The sample was CD4+ T cells from peripheral blood mononuclear cells, taken in the second trimester of pregnancy. DNA for the CDR3: TGTGCCAGCAGTTTCCTTCGACTAGCGGGAGTCGGTCTCCAAGAGACCCAGTACTTC. As protein: CASSFLRLAGVGLQETQYF.